This TCR beta chain was sequenced in a study of cytomegalovirus exposure and HLA in healthy donors. Whole-study context: Sequencing of about 179 million T cells in an earlier analysis found around 110 million unique TCR beta sequences. The study, taken as a whole, reports: Analyses of presence and absence presupposed an approximately uniform sequencing depth across donors. Sequencing likely generated an artifact that appeared as a cluster of highly shared sequence variants.

CDR1 LNHDA and CDR2 SQIVND come from the germline V gene (reference sequence). Trimming pared 5 bases from V and 6 bases from J, leaving 16 bases between. The CDR3 has 14 amino acids. Details on this clone: The antigen remains unidentified.

The PCR used 60 Vbeta and 13 Jbeta primers. Some clones are missing from TCRdb's copy, which holds only in-frame ones; the method was immunoSEQ multiplex PCR. The data hold 250,000 to 300,000 clones, with around nine tenths observed a single time. The genes are TRBV19 and TRBJ1-2; D call uncertain. The receptor was derived from a girl aged 2 to 10 in good health and CMV-seronegative. Sequenced sample: PBMCs. The CDR3, as DNA: TGTGCCAGTAGTCACGCAGGAGGGATAGATGGCTACACCTTC. It encodes CASSHAGGIDGYTF.